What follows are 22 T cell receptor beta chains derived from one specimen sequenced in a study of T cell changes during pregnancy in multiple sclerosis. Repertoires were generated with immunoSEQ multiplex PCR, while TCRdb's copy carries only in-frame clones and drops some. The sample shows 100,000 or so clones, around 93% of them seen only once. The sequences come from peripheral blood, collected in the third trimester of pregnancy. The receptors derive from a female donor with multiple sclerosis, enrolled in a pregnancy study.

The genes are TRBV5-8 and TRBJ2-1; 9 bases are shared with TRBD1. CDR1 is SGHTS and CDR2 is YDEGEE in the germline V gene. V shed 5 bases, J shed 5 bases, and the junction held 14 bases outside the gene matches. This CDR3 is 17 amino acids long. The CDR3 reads CASRLRAPGTGHNEQFF. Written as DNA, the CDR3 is TGTGCCAGCAGATTGAGGGCCCCCGGGACAGGGCACAATGAGCAGTTCTTC. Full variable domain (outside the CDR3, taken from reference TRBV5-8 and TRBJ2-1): EAGVTQSPTHLIKTRGQQATLRCSPISGHTSVYWYQQALGLGLQFLLWYDEGEERNRGNFPPRFSGRQFPNYSSELNVNALELEDSALYLCASRLRAPGTGHNEQFFGPGTRLTVL.

This CDR3 is CASSTTGTGPTGELFF. CDR3 nucleotide sequence: TGTGCCAGCAGTACCACCGGGACAGGGCCCACCGGGGAGCTGTTTTTT. V and J are TRBV28 and TRBJ2-2; TRBD1 matches at 9 bases. CDR1 and CDR2 from the germline V gene are MDHEN and SYDVKM. This CDR3 region has 16 residues. V dropped 5 bases and J dropped 4; count of bases not matched to a gene: 8. Looking up the rest from reference TRBV28 and TRBJ2-2 gives the full variable domain: DVKVTQSSRYLVKRTGEKVFLECVQDMDHENMFWYRQDPGLGLRLIYFSYDVKMKEKGDIPEGYSVSREKKERFSLILESASTNQTSMYLCASSTTGTGPTGELFFGEGSRLTVL.

This chain's CDR3 is CASSPRTSGRPSYNEQFF. CDR3 nucleotides: TGCGCCAGCAGCCCCAGGACTAGCGGGAGGCCATCCTACAATGAGCAGTTCTTC. The chain carries TRBV5-1 and TRBJ2-1, with 14 bases lining up with TRBD2. This CDR3 contains 18 residues. Germline V gene lookup returns CDR1 SGHRS and CDR2 YFSETQ. Trimming at V came to 4 bases and at J to 1 base, leaving 7 bases not matched to a gene. The variable domain in full, with the rest retrieved from reference TRBV5-1 and TRBJ2-1, is KAGVTQTPRYLIKTRGQQVTLSCSPISGHRSVSWYQQTPGQGLQFLFEYFSETQRNKGNFPGRFSGRQFSNSRSEMNVSTLELGDSALYLCASSPRTSGRPSYNEQFFGPGTRLTVL.

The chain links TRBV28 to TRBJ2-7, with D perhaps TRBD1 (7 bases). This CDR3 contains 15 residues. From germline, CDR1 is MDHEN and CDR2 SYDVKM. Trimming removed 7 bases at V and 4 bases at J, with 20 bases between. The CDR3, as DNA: TGTGCCAGCAAATCCGGGACAGAAGGGGGGTACGAGCAGTACTTC. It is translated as CASKSGTEGGYEQYF.

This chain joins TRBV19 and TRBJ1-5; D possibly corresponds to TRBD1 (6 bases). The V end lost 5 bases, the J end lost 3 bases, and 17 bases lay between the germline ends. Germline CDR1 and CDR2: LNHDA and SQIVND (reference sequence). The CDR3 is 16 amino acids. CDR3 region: CASSPPGRGPNQPQHF. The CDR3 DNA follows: TGTGCCAGTAGTCCCCCCGGCAGGGGCCCCAATCAGCCCCAGCATTTT.

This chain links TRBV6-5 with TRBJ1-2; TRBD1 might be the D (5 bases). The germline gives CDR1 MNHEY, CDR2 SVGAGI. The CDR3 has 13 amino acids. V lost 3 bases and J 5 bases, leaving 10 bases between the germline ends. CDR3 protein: CASSYRQGYGYTF. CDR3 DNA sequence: TGTGCCAGCAGTTATCGCCAGGGATATGGCTACACCTTC.

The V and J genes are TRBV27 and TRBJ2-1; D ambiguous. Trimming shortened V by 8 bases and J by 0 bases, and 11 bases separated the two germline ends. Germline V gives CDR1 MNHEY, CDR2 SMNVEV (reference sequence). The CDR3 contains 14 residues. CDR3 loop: CASRMRSSYNEQFF. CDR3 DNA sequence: TGTGCCAGCCGTATGAGGAGCTCCTACAATGAGCAGTTCTTC.

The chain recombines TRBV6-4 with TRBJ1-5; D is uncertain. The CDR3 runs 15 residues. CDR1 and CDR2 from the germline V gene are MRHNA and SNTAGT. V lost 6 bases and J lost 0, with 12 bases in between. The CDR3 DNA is TGTGCCAGCAGCTTTGGCTTTTATAGCAATCAGCCCCAGCATTTT. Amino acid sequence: CASSFGFYSNQPQHF.

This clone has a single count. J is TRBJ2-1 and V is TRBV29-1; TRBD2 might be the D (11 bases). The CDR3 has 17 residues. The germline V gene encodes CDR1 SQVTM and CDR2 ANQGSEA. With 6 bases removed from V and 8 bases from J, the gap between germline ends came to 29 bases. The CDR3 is CSVRDRGSLAGVYEQFF. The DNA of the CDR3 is TGCAGCGTCCGGGACAGGGGCTCACTAGCGGGAGTTTATGAGCAGTTCTTC.

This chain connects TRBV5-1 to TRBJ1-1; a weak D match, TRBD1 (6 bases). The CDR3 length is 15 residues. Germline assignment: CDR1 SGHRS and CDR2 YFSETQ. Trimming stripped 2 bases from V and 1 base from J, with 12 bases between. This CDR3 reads CASSFTGTRNTEAFF. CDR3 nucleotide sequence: TGCGCCAGCAGCTTTACCGGGACAAGGAACACTGAAGCTTTCTTT.

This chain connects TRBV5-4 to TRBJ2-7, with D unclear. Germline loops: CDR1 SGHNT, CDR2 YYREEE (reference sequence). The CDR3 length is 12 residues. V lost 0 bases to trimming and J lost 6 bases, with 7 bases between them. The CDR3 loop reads CASSLDYGEQYF. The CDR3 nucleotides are TGTGCCAGCAGCTTGGACTATGGCGAGCAGTACTTC.

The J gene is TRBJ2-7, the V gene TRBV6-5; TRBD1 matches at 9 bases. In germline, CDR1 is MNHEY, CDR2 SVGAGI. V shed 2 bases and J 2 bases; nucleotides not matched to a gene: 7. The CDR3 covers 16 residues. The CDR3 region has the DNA TGTGCCAGCAGTTACACCCCGGGACAGGGCCCCTACGAGCAGTACTTC. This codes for CASSYTPGQGPYEQYF.

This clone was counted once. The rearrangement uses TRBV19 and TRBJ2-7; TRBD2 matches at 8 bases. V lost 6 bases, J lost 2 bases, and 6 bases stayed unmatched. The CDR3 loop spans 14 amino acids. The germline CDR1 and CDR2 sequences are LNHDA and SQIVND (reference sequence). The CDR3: CASRPSGSTYEQYF. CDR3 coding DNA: TGTGCCAGTAGACCCAGCGGGAGTACCTACGAGCAGTACTTC. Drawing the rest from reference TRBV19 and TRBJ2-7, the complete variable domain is DGGITQSPKYLFRKEGQNVTLSCEQNLNHDAMYWYRQDPGQGLRLIYYSQIVNDFQKGDIAEGYSVSREKKESFPLTVTSAQKNPTAFYLCASRPSGSTYEQYFGPGTRLTVT.

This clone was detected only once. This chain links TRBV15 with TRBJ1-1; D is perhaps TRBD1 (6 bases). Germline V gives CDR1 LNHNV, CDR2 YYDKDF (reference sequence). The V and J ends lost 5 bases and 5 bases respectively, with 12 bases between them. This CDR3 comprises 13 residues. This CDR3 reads CATSGTGTTEAFF. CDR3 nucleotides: TGTGCCACCAGCGGTACAGGGACGACTGAAGCTTTCTTT. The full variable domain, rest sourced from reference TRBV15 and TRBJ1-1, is DAMVIQNPRYQVTQFGKPVTLSCSQTLNHNVMYWYQQKSSQAPKLLFHYYDKDFNNEADTPDNFQSRRPNTSFCFLDIRSPGLGDTAMYLCATSGTGTTEAFFGQGTRLTVV.

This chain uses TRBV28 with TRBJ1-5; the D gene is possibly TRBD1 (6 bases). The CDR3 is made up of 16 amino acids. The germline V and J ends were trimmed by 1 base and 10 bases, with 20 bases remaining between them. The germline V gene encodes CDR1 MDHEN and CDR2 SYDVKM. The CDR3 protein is CASSLLSGQIPSPQHF. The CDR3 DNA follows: TGTGCCAGCAGTTTATTATCTGGACAGATCCCCAGCCCCCAGCATTTT.

The CDR3 is CASSFAGGGDYGYTF. The CDR3 DNA is TGTGCCAGCAGCTTTGCAGGGGGTGGGGACTATGGCTACACCTTC. The chain carries TRBV7-9 and TRBJ1-2; 7 bases agree with TRBD1. V lost 3 bases to trimming and J lost 3 bases; unmatched junction nucleotides: 7. Germline CDR1 reads SEHNR; CDR2 reads FQNEAQ (reference sequence). CDR3 length: 15 residues.

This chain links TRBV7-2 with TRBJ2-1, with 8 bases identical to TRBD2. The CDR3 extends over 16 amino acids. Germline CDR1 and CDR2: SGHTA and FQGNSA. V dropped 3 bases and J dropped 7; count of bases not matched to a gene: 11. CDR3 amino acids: CASSFLPGTRVNEQFF. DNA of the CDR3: TGTGCCAGCAGCTTCCTCCCCGGGACTAGGGTGAATGAGCAGTTCTTC.

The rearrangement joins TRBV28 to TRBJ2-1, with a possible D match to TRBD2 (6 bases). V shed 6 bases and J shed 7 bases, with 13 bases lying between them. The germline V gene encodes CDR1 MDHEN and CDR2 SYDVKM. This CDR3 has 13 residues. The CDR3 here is CASRVGGGNEQFF. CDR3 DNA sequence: TGTGCCAGCAGGGTCGGGGGTGGTAATGAGCAGTTCTTC.

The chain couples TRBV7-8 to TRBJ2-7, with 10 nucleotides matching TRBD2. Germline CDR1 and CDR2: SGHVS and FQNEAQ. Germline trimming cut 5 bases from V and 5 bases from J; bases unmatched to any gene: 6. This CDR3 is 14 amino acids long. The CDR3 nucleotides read TGTGCCAGCAGCCCCCTAGCGGGAGTCGACGAGCAGTACTTC. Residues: CASSPLAGVDEQYF. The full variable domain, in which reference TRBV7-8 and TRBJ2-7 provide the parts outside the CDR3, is GAGVSQSPRYKVAKRGQDVALRCDPISGHVSLFWYQQALGQGPEFLTYFQNEAQLDKSGLPSDRFFAERPEGSVSTLKIQRTQQEDSAVYLCASSPLAGVDEQYFGPGTRLTVT.

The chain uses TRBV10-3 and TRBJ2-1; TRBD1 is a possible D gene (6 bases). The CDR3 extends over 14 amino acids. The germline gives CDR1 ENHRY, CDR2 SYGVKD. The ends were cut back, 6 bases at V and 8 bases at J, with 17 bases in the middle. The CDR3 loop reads CAIRSGQGSYEQFF. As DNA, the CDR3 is TGTGCCATCAGATCGGGGCAGGGGTCGTATGAGCAGTTCTTC.

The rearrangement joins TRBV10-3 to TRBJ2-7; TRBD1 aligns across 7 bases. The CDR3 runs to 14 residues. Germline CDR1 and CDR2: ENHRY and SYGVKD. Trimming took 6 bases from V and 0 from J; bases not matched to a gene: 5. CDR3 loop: CAISRTGSSYEQYF. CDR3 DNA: TGTGCCATCAGCAGGACAGGCAGCTCCTACGAGCAGTACTTC.

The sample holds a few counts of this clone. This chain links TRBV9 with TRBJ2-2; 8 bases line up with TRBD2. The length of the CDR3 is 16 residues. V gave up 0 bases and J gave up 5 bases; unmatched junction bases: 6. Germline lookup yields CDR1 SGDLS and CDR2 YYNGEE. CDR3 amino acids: CASSVAGAGVTGELFF. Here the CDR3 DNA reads TGTGCCAGCAGCGTAGCGGGAGCGGGAGTTACCGGGGAGCTGTTTTTT.